This T cell receptor (beta chain) was sequenced for a study of blood T cell repertoires in COVID-19. Some clones are missing from TCRdb's copy, which holds only in-frame ones; the method was immunoSEQ multiplex PCR. The profile shows 250,000 to 350,000 clones, around 86% of them singletons. V was cut by 7 bases and J by 8 bases, with 20 bases left in between. Per the germline V gene, CDR1 is MNHEY and CDR2 is SMNVEV (reference sequence). This CDR3 has 15 residues. This TCR was recovered from a woman aged 25-40 years with active or convalescent COVID-19. The rearrangement joins TRBV27 to TRBJ1-4, with a weak D call TRBD1 (5 bases). Material for sequencing was peripheral blood. The CDR3 spells CASTSRGGREEKLFF. CDR3 bases: TGTGCCAGCACTAGCCGGGGGGGTAGAGAGGAAAAACTGTTTTTT.